This T cell receptor (beta chain) was identified in a study of blood T cell repertoires in COVID-19. V shed 6 bases and J shed 0 bases, with 7 bases lying between them. The CDR3 has 13 amino acids. Germline CDR1 is MNHEY and CDR2 is SVGAGI. TCRdb's copy holds only in-frame clones and misses some; the assay was immunoSEQ multiplex PCR. In the table there are 180,000 or so clones, around 80% of which are singletons. The receptor comes from a middle-aged man who had recovered from COVID-19. The rearrangement uses TRBV6-5 and TRBJ2-3; tentative D call: TRBD1 (5 bases). Input material: PBMCs or T cells enriched from blood (not recorded which). The CDR3 bases are TGTGCCAGCAGGGGGCAGAGCACAGATACGCAGTATTTT. It encodes CASRGQSTDTQYF.